Each of the 15 T cell receptor beta chains below was sequenced from the same sample in a study of graft-versus-host responses after intestinal transplantation. These TCRs' antigens remain unknown. Assay: immunoSEQ multiplex PCR; the TCRdb copy retains only in-frame clones and omits some. The sample includes 20,000 to 25,000 clones, around 80% of them seen just once. Sample: unstimulated CD8+ T cells sorted from spleen or lymph node cells, taken before transplant. These receptor sequences come from a human donor who was the organ donor for an intestinal transplant.

This clone was counted a few times. CDR3 coding DNA: TGTGCCAGTAGGGCCCTAAGGGGAGCGGTCGGGGAGCTGTTTTTT. Protein: CASRALRGAVGELFF. The V gene is TRBV19, the J gene TRBJ2-2, with D possibly being TRBD1 or TRBD2 (5 bases each). V lost 6 bases and J lost 7, with 18 bases in between. Germline assignment: CDR1 LNHDA and CDR2 SQIVND (reference sequence). The CDR3 loop spans 15 amino acids.

The chain recombines TRBV29-1 with TRBJ1-1; 9 bases line up with TRBD1. This CDR3 has 13 amino acids. Per germline, CDR1 SQVTM and CDR2 ANQGSEA. V lost 5 bases and J lost 0; bases outside the gene matches: 1. This chain's CDR3 is CSVTGGVNTEAFF. Written as DNA, the CDR3 is TGCAGCGTTACAGGGGGCGTGAACACTGAAGCTTTCTTT. The full variable domain, in which reference TRBV29-1 and TRBJ1-1 provide the parts outside the CDR3, is SAVISQKPSRDICQRGTSLTIQCQVDSQVTMMFWYRQQPGQSLTLIATANQGSEATYESGFVIDKFPISRPNLTFSTLTVSNMSPEDSSIYLCSVTGGVNTEAFFGQGTRLTVV.

This rearrangement joins TRBV7-9 to TRBJ2-7, with 7 bases matching TRBD1. The junction had 10 bases not matched to a gene; V was cut back by 4 bases and J by 1 base. The CDR3 extends over 16 amino acids. Germline lookup yields CDR1 SEHNR and CDR2 FQNEAQ (reference sequence). This CDR3 is CASSSGSGQLSYEQYF. CDR3 in DNA: TGTGCCAGCAGCTCAGGCTCGGGACAGCTATCCTACGAGCAGTACTTC.

This clone showed up just once. The chain recombines TRBV29-1 with TRBJ2-5; 7 bases align to TRBD1. V dropped 6 bases and J dropped 1; count of bases not matched to a gene: 5. The V gene's germline CDR1 is SQVTM and CDR2 ANQGSEA. The CDR3 covers 13 residues. CDR3 region: CSVLTGAQETQYF. DNA of the CDR3: TGCAGCGTCCTTACAGGGGCCCAAGAGACCCAGTACTTC.

The V and J genes are TRBV5-1 and TRBJ2-7, with D tentatively TRBD1 (5 bases). V shed 0 bases and J shed 5 bases, with 6 bases lying between them. This CDR3 spans 12 amino acids. CDR1 is SGHRS and CDR2 is YFSETQ in the germline V gene. The CDR3 loop reads CASSLVGHEQYF. CDR3 nucleotide sequence: TGCGCCAGCAGCTTGGTGGGGCACGAGCAGTACTTC.

This chain uses TRBV14 with TRBJ1-2; D is unresolved. The V end was cut by 0 bases, the J end by 0 bases, with 2 bases between. This CDR3 spans 13 amino acids. The germline gives CDR1 SGHDN, CDR2 FVKESK. This chain's CDR3 is CASSQDTNYGYTF. CDR3 sequence (DNA): TGTGCCAGCAGCCAAGACACTAACTATGGCTACACCTTC.

The chain couples TRBV6-1 to TRBJ2-1, with D possibly being TRBD2 (6 bases). The CDR3 extends over 17 amino acids. Looked up from germline, CDR1 is MNHNS and CDR2 is SASEGT. With 2 bases removed from V and 2 bases from J, the gap between germline ends came to 16 bases. CDR3 protein: CASSERRAGRTYNEQFF. The CDR3 DNA reads TGTGCCAGCAGTGAAAGAAGGGCAGGGAGGACCTACAATGAGCAGTTCTTC.

This rearrangement joins TRBV11-3 to TRBJ2-1; TRBD2 might be the D (5 bases). This CDR3 spans 15 amino acids. Germline V lookup: CDR1 SGHNT, CDR2 YENEEA. With 5 bases removed from V and 6 bases from J, the gap between germline ends came to 17 bases. CDR3 sequence (DNA): TGTGCCAGCAGCCCGCGAAATCCGGAGGTCAATGAGCAGTTCTTC. It specifies CASSPRNPEVNEQFF.

The chain is built from TRBV15 and TRBJ1-1; tentative D call: TRBD1 (6 bases). The CDR3 extends over 17 amino acids. Trimming took off 1 base at V and 3 bases at J, with 18 bases between the two ends. Germline V gene sequence: CDR1 LNHNV, CDR2 YYDKDF (reference sequence). This CDR3 is CATSRGVGGAKDTEAFF. The CDR3 nucleotides read TGTGCCACCAGCAGAGGTGTGGGGGGCGCTAAGGACACTGAAGCTTTCTTT.

The table lists this clone with a count of one. The rearrangement uses TRBV5-1 and TRBJ2-7; 7 nucleotides match TRBD2. Trimming cost V 5 bases and J 1 base; bases outside gene matches: 3. The CDR3 loop spans 13 amino acids. CDR1 SGHRS and CDR2 YFSETQ come from the germline V gene. CDR3 sequence: CASRAGPSYEQYF. CDR3 sequence (DNA): TGCGCCAGCAGAGCGGGGCCTTCCTACGAGCAGTACTTC.

This chain uses TRBV4-3 with TRBJ1-5; D not resolved. CDR1 and CDR2 (germline): LGHNA, YSLEER. The CDR3 has 16 amino acids. V was pared by 0 bases and J by 0 bases, with 9 bases between. The CDR3 coding sequence is TGCGCCAGCAGCCAAGACAGGTTCAATAGCAATCAGCCCCAGCATTTT. Its translation is CASSQDRFNSNQPQHF.

CDR3 residues: CASSFGGAPYGYTF. The CDR3 DNA reads as TGTGCCAGCAGTTTTGGAGGGGCACCCTATGGCTACACCTTC. J is TRBJ1-2 and V is TRBV27; TRBD1 might be the D (5 bases). The germline V gene encodes CDR1 MNHEY and CDR2 SMNVEV (reference sequence). The CDR3 runs 14 residues. Trimming shortened V by 3 bases and J by 4 bases, and 12 bases separated the two germline ends.

J is TRBJ2-7 and V is TRBV27; 14 bases align to TRBD2. J gave up 2 bases and V 2 bases, and 5 bases lay outside the gene matches. There are 17 residues in the CDR3. CDR1 and CDR2 from the germline V gene are MNHEY and SMNVEV (reference sequence). CDR3 in amino acids: CASSLRATSGGAYEQYF. DNA of the CDR3: TGTGCCAGCAGTTTAAGGGCGACTAGCGGGGGGGCCTACGAGCAGTACTTC.

The chain links TRBV13 to TRBJ2-2; tentative D call: TRBD2 (6 bases). Trimming cost V 6 bases and J 3 bases, with 17 bases left between them. The CDR3 covers 16 residues. Germline CDR1 is PRHDT and CDR2 is FYEKMQ (reference sequence). The CDR3 DNA reads as TGTGCCAGCAGATCCTATAGCGGACCGTACACCGGGGAGCTGTTTTTT. Translated: CASRSYSGPYTGELFF.

V usage is TRBV4-3 and J usage is TRBJ1-5; 9 bases line up with TRBD1. V trimming: 3 bases; J trimming: 6 bases; junction bases outside the gene matches: 0. CDR1 is LGHNA, CDR2 YSLEER, per germline. The CDR3 length is 13 residues. DNA of the CDR3: TGCGCCAGCAGCCAGACAGGGGGTCAGCCCCAGCATTTT. Its protein is CASSQTGGQPQHF.